These 26 T cell receptor beta chains came from one sample sequenced in a study of T cell responses to AZD1222 COVID-19 vaccine. Using immunoSEQ multiplex PCR, the repertoire was profiled, and TCRdb retains in-frame clones only, with some absent. The sample holds 150,000 to 200,000 clones; 92% are singletons and the top ten take 0.9% to 1.2%. The sequencing here drew on peripheral blood, taken 28 days after the second AZD1222 dose. The receptors stem from an adult who received the AZD1222 COVID-19 vaccine.

This chain connects TRBV19 to TRBJ2-7, with 7 bases that match TRBD2. The CDR3 contains 15 residues. V shed 5 bases, J shed 0 bases, and the junction held 7 bases outside the gene matches. Germline CDR1 is LNHDA and CDR2 is SQIVND (reference sequence). CDR3 sequence: CASSASGTSSYEQYF. The CDR3 DNA follows: TGTGCCAGTAGTGCCAGCGGGACGAGCTCCTACGAGCAGTACTTC.

The chain recombines TRBV29-1 with TRBJ1-5; the match to TRBD1 covers 12 bases. V trimming: 6 bases; J trimming: 5 bases; junction bases outside the gene matches: 5. CDR3 size: 14 residues. CDR1 and CDR2 from the germline V gene are SQVTM and ANQGSEA. The CDR3 DNA reads as TGCAGCGTACGGGGACAGGGGGCAGATCAGCCCCAGCATTTT. Translating it yields CSVRGQGADQPQHF.

This chain connects TRBV18 to TRBJ1-5, with a possible D match to TRBD1 (6 bases). This CDR3 region has 16 residues. Trimming took off 4 bases at V and 1 base at J, with 14 bases between the two ends. CDR1 KGHSH and CDR2 LQKENI come from the germline V gene. CDR3 sequence: CASSRSGVDSNQPQHF. CDR3 DNA sequence: TGTGCCAGCTCACGCTCAGGGGTAGACAGCAATCAGCCCCAGCATTTT.

The chain joins TRBV3-1 (or the pseudogene TRBV3-2) to TRBJ1-4, with D perhaps TRBD1 (5 bases). V was cut by 4 bases and J by 8 bases, with 11 bases left in between. Germline loops: CDR1 LGHDT, CDR2 YNNKEL (reference sequence). The CDR3 is 13 residues long. The CDR3 DNA follows: TGTGCCAGCAGCCCGGGGCGGGGGGAAAAACTGTTTTTT. It translates to CASSPGRGEKLFF.

The chain links TRBV7-9 to TRBJ2-3; D gene unclear. The CDR3 covers 12 residues. The germline CDR1 and CDR2 sequences are SEHNR and FQNEAQ (reference sequence). V lost 2 bases, J lost 6 bases, and 6 bases lay in between. The CDR3 nucleotides read TGTGCCAGCAGCTTAATGGGGGATACGCAGTATTTT. Encoded protein: CASSLMGDTQYF.

J is TRBJ2-1 and V is TRBV7-2; maybe TRBD1 (6 bases). The CDR3 covers 16 residues. Germline CDR1 and CDR2: SGHTA and FQGNSA. V was cut by 0 bases and J by 4 bases, with 13 bases left in between. CDR3: CASSLAPGTSYNEQFF. The CDR3 DNA sequence: TGTGCCAGCAGCTTAGCTCCCGGGACATCGTACAATGAGCAGTTCTTC.

J is TRBJ2-1 and V is TRBV6-6; 8 nucleotides align to TRBD1. V was pared by 6 bases and J by 6 bases, with 4 bases of the junction left unmatched. This CDR3 has 13 amino acids. Germline V lookup: CDR1 MNHNY, CDR2 SVGAGI (reference sequence). CDR3 coding DNA: TGTGCCAGCAGATCGGACAGGGCCAATGAGCAGTTCTTC. Its protein is CASRSDRANEQFF.

The genes are TRBV5-1 and TRBJ2-1, with D tentatively TRBD1 (5 bases). This CDR3 has 15 amino acids. Germline assignment: CDR1 SGHRS and CDR2 YFSETQ. The V and J ends lost 0 bases and 5 bases respectively, with 12 bases between them. DNA for the CDR3: TGCGCCAGCAGCTTGGTCCCAGGGTCCCACAATGAGCAGTTCTTC. This codes for CASSLVPGSHNEQFF.

This chain uses TRBV5-1 with TRBJ2-3; D is possibly TRBD1 (7 bases). Trimming removed 2 bases at V and 1 base at J, with 14 bases between. CDR1 is SGHRS and CDR2 is YFSETQ in the germline V gene. This CDR3 contains 16 residues. The DNA for the CDR3 is TGCGCCAGCAGCTTACCTACAGGGGAGGGCACAGATACGCAGTATTTT. It is translated as CASSLPTGEGTDTQYF.

The count of this clone is one. This sequence joins TRBV18 and TRBJ2-1; TRBD2 is a possible D gene (5 bases). The CDR3 has 15 amino acids. CDR1 is KGHSH and CDR2 is LQKENI in the germline V gene. Trimming removed 5 bases from V and 2 bases from J, with 13 bases in between. The CDR3 loop is CASSVAPTTYNEQFF. DNA of the CDR3: TGTGCCAGCTCAGTAGCGCCGACGACCTACAATGAGCAGTTCTTC.

The J gene is TRBJ2-2, the V gene TRBV12-1; the D call TRBD1 from the table was never checked on the DNA. TRBV12-1 is a documented pseudogene. This CDR3 contains 17 residues. The CDR3 is CASSPGQGPGNTGELFF. Written as DNA, the CDR3 is TGTGCCAGCAGCCCGGGACAGGGGCCCGGGAACACCGGGGAGCTGTTTTTT.

The chain joins TRBV12-3 or TRBV12-4 to TRBJ1-1; a possible D gene is TRBD1 (5 bases). Deletions cut 2 bases from V and 5 bases from J, with 6 bases between. The CDR3 is made up of 12 amino acids. The CDR3 bases are TGTGCCAGCAGTTTAACAGGTACTGAAGCTTTCTTT. It codes for CASSLTGTEAFF.

The chain combines TRBV19 with TRBJ2-1; 10 bases match TRBD2. This CDR3 region has 16 residues. With V trimmed by 3 bases and J by 4 bases, 6 bases remained unmatched. Germline V lookup: CDR1 LNHDA, CDR2 SQIVND (reference sequence). CDR3 bases: TGTGCCAGTAGTATGAAGCGGGGGGGCCTTTACAATGAGCAGTTCTTC. It is translated as CASSMKRGGLYNEQFF.

This chain joins TRBV6-4 and TRBJ1-1; 9 bases are shared with TRBD1. This CDR3 comprises 13 residues. Trimming at V came to 8 bases and at J to 10 bases, leaving 11 bases not matched to a gene. CDR1 and CDR2 (germline): MRHNA, SNTAGT. This CDR3 is CASSRQGGLAAFF. Written as DNA, the CDR3 is TGTGCCAGCTCTAGACAGGGGGGGTTGGCAGCTTTCTTT.

The chain uses TRBV12-3 or TRBV12-4 and TRBJ2-7, with no clear D. CDR3 size: 12 residues. V lost 5 bases and J lost 4, with 9 bases in between. The CDR3 DNA follows: TGTGCCAGCAGTGGCCGGGCGTACGAGCAGTACTTC. It is translated as CASSGRAYEQYF.

This clone was seen just once. CDR3 sequence: CASGMGGQPQHF. DNA for the CDR3: TGTGCTAGTGGGATGGGGGGTCAGCCCCAGCATTTT. V gene TRBV12-5 combines with J gene TRBJ1-5, with D perhaps TRBD1 (5 bases). CDR1 is LGHNT and CDR2 is FRNRAP in the germline V gene. This CDR3 region has 12 residues. Trimming removed 6 bases from V and 6 bases from J, with 9 bases in between.

The rearrangement joins TRBV2 to TRBJ1-2; D is ambiguous. CDR3 length equals 13 residues. Germline V gene lookup returns CDR1 SNHLY and CDR2 FYNNEI. The V gene lost 2 bases and the J gene lost 4 bases, with 8 bases spanning the gap. The CDR3: CASSENAGYGYTF. In nucleotides, the CDR3 is TGTGCCAGCAGTGAAAACGCAGGCTATGGCTACACCTTC.

The chain links TRBV6-5 to TRBJ2-2; tentative D call: TRBD1 (5 bases). Trimming removed 0 bases at V and 6 bases at J, with 11 bases between. The CDR3 runs 15 residues. CDR1 MNHEY and CDR2 SVGAGI come from the germline V gene. The CDR3, as DNA: TGTGCCAGCAGTTACTCGACAGTAGGGGCCGGGGAGCTGTTTTTT. As protein: CASSYSTVGAGELFF.

V usage is TRBV6-4 and J usage is TRBJ2-7; D is unresolved. V lost 2 bases and J 9 bases, leaving 17 bases between the germline ends. The CDR3 is made up of 14 amino acids. The germline V gene has CDR1 MRHNA and CDR2 SNTAGT. In nucleotides, the CDR3 is TGTGCCAGCAGTGACACATCGAGTTCGGCCTGGCAGTACTTC. It encodes CASSDTSSSAWQYF.

J is TRBJ2-1 and V is TRBV13, with 7 positions matching TRBD1. The CDR3 extends over 13 amino acids. V lost 2 bases, J lost 12 bases, and 7 bases stayed unmatched. The V gene's germline CDR1 is PRHDT and CDR2 FYEKMQ (reference sequence). CDR3 bases: TGTGCCAGCAGCTTAAGGGGGCGAGGAGGGCAGTTCTTC. Translated: CASSLRGRGGQFF.

This chain joins TRBV7-6 and TRBJ2-2, with a tentative D call TRBD1 (5 bases). V was pared by 5 bases and J by 7 bases, with 14 bases between. The V gene's germline CDR1 is SGHVS and CDR2 FNYEAQ. The CDR3 contains 14 residues. Written as DNA, the CDR3 is TGTGCCAGCAGCCAGGGCCTCAACGACGGGGAGCTGTTTTTT. Amino acid sequence: CASSQGLNDGELFF. Full variable domain (missing parts from reference TRBV7-6 and TRBJ2-2): GAGVSQSPRYKVTKRGQDVALRCDPISGHVSLYWYRQALGQGPEFLTYFNYEAQQDKSGLPNDRFSAERPEGSISTLTIQRTEQRDSAMYRCASSQGLNDGELFFGEGSRLTVL.

V usage is TRBV15 and J usage is TRBJ1-2, with D tentatively TRBD1 (5 bases). The germline CDR1 and CDR2 sequences are LNHNV and YYDKDF (reference sequence). The V gene lost 0 bases and the J gene lost 2 bases, with 10 bases spanning the gap. The CDR3 has 15 residues. CDR3 coding DNA: TGTGCCACCAGCAGAGATCCGGGGGACAACTATGGCTACACCTTC. Its protein is CATSRDPGDNYGYTF.

The chain combines TRBV18 with TRBJ1-4; D possibly corresponds to TRBD1 (6 bases). Per the germline V gene, CDR1 is KGHSH and CDR2 is LQKENI. Trimming shortened V by 4 bases and J by 6 bases, and 9 bases separated the two germline ends. The CDR3 is made up of 13 amino acids. In nucleotides, the CDR3 is TGTGCCAGCTCACAACAGGGCCATGAAAAACTGTTTTTT. Encoded protein: CASSQQGHEKLFF.

CDR3 amino acids: CASSLEGTERPLHF. The CDR3 DNA reads as TGTGCCAGCAGCTTGGAGGGGACAGAAAGACCCCTCCACTTT. The chain joins TRBV5-4 to TRBJ1-6, with TRBD1 matching over 7 bases. This CDR3 has 14 amino acids. Germline lookup yields CDR1 SGHNT and CDR2 YYREEE (reference sequence). V shed 0 bases, J shed 12 bases, and the junction held 6 bases outside the gene matches. Drawing the rest from reference TRBV5-4 and TRBJ1-6, the complete variable domain is ETGVTQSPTHLIKTRGQQVTLRCSSQSGHNTVSWYQQALGQGPQFIFQYYREEENGRGNFPPRFSGLQFPNYSSELNVNALELDDSALYLCASSLEGTERPLHFGNGTRLTVT.

The CDR3 nucleotides read TGTGCCAGCAGCCCTTATACGGGCCAAATGGGGAACACTGAAGCTTTCTTT. Amino acid sequence: CASSPYTGQMGNTEAFF. The chain uses TRBV3-1 (or the pseudogene TRBV3-2) and TRBJ1-1; D is unclear. The V gene's germline CDR1 is LGHDT and CDR2 YNNKEL (reference sequence). The V and J ends lost 4 bases and 1 base respectively, with 19 bases between them. The CDR3 has 17 amino acids.

The chain employs TRBV5-1 and TRBJ1-3, with D possibly matching TRBD1 (5 bases). The germline V gene has CDR1 SGHRS and CDR2 YFSETQ. V was pared by 0 bases and J by 0 bases, with 16 bases between. The CDR3 contains 18 residues. The chain's CDR3 is CASSLEFTGPSSGNTIYF. The CDR3, as DNA: TGCGCCAGCAGCTTGGAATTTACGGGACCGAGCTCTGGAAACACCATATATTTT.